The 29 T cell receptor beta chains below all came from one sample that was sequenced in a study of response to subunit inactivated influenza vaccine. TCRdb recomputed calls from the RT-PCR reads with MiXCR, one row per CDR3 protein. The profile shows about 620,000 distinct CDR3 sequences, about 10% of them singletons. The sample in question was PBMCs from blood, obtained on the day of vaccination. These receptors came from a man aged 50 or older who received an inactivated influenza vaccine.

This clonotype has just a few counts. One end of the junction is discordant with germline, which a read error may explain. The gene calls are TRBV4-3 and TRBJ2-1; TRBD2 matches 13 bases. The V gene's germline CDR1 is LGHNA and CDR2 YSLEER. The CDR3 runs to 18 residues. In nucleotides, the CDR3 is TGCGCCAGCAGCCAAGGACTAGCGGGGGGCCCGCCTCGGAATGAGCAGTTGTTC. Its protein product is CASSQGLAGGPPRNEQLF.

The chain is built from TRBV3-1 and TRBJ2-7; 7 nucleotides align to TRBD2. J lost 2 bases, V lost 4 bases, and 8 bases had no gene match. Looked up from germline, CDR1 is LGHDT and CDR2 is YNNKEL (reference sequence). This CDR3 is 15 amino acids long. CDR3 coding DNA: TGTGCCAGCAGCCTCGCGTTGGGGGGGGCCTACGAGCAGTACTTC. This translates into CASSLALGGAYEQYF.

The genes are TRBV6-2 or TRBV6-3 and TRBJ2-3; 13 nucleotides line up with TRBD2. J gave up 6 bases and V 5 bases, and 14 bases lay outside the gene matches. The CDR3 length is 18 residues. Looked up from germline, CDR1 is MNHEY and CDR2 is SVGEGT. CDR3 amino acids: CASSPFNRLAGGRDTQYF. The DNA of the CDR3 is TGTGCCAGCAGTCCGTTCAACAGACTAGCGGGGGGTAGGGATACGCAGTATTTT.

The CDR3 loop is CASSLAPTQGEGAFF. The CDR3 DNA reads TGCGCCAGCAGCTTGGCCCCTACACAGGGAGAGGGGGCTTTCTTT. The rearrangement links TRBV5-1 to TRBJ1-1; D is perhaps TRBD1 (6 bases). Trimming took off 0 bases at V and 11 bases at J, with 20 bases between the two ends. The germline CDR1 and CDR2 sequences are SGHRS and YFSETQ. This CDR3 has 15 amino acids.

This clonotype occurred a few times. The V and J genes are TRBV6-2 or TRBV6-3 and TRBJ2-1; TRBD2 matches at 7 bases. The CDR3 has 16 residues. The V gene end was trimmed by 4 bases and the J gene end by 3 bases; junction bases not matched to a gene: 9. Germline V lookup: CDR1 MNHEY, CDR2 SVGEGT. CDR3 residues: CASSSAQLAGYNEQFF. The CDR3 bases are TGTGCCAGCAGTTCAGCCCAATTAGCGGGCTACAATGAGCAGTTCTTC.

This clonotype has a count of ten or more. V gene TRBV14 combines with J gene TRBJ2-1; D gene uncertain. CDR3 length equals 13 residues. Looked up from germline, CDR1 is SGHDN and CDR2 is FVKESK. V lost 1 base, J lost 3 bases, and 4 bases lay in between. The CDR3 bases are TGTGCCAGCAGCCAAGTAGTCTACAATGAGCAGTTCTTC. This translates into CASSQVVYNEQFF.

Ten or more counts support this clonotype. V and J are TRBV5-1 and TRBJ2-7; D is uncertain. CDR1 SGHRS and CDR2 YFSETQ come from the germline V gene. This CDR3 has 12 amino acids. Trimming left V 0 bases short and J 5 bases short, with 6 bases between. The CDR3 DNA is TGCGCCAGCAGCTTGGAGGGTCACGAGCAGTACTTC. Translation gives CASSLEGHEQYF.

This clonotype occurred a few times. The chain joins TRBV6-2 or TRBV6-3 to TRBJ1-1, with 7 bases that match TRBD1. Germline values: CDR1 MNHEY, CDR2 SVGEGT. Trimming removed 4 bases from V and 10 bases from J; junction bases left unmatched: 6. The CDR3 totals 12 residues. CDR3 amino acids: CASSSQGRGAFF. The CDR3 DNA sequence: TGTGCCAGCAGTTCACAGGGGCGAGGAGCTTTCTTT.

In this sample, this clonotype turned up a few times. The chain is built from TRBV20-1 and TRBJ1-5; 9 nucleotides line up with TRBD1. The V gene's germline CDR1 is DFQATT and CDR2 SNEGSKA (reference sequence). CDR3 length: 16 residues. Unmatched junction bases numbered 6, after V lost 3 bases and J lost 0 bases. CDR3 DNA: TGCAGTGCTAGGGACAGGGGAGATTATAGCAATCAGCCCCAGCATTTT. Residues: CSARDRGDYSNQPQHF.

This clonotype was picked up many times. The chain couples TRBV12-3 or TRBV12-4 to TRBJ2-7, with 7 bases that match TRBD2. CDR3 length equals 15 residues. Trimming took 6 bases from V and 4 from J; bases not matched to a gene: 12. In DNA form, the CDR3 reads TGTGCCAGCAGCCCTATCGGCGGGGGTTCTTACGAGCAGTACTTC. Its translation is CASSPIGGGSYEQYF.

This chain uses TRBV10-3 with TRBJ2-7; the match to TRBD1 covers 9 bases. This CDR3 contains 14 residues. The junction had 6 bases not matched to a gene; V was cut back by 6 bases and J by 3 bases. CDR1 is ENHRY and CDR2 is SYGVKD in the germline V gene. DNA of the CDR3: TGTGCCATCAGCGCCGGGACAGGGCACTACGAGCAGTACTTC. Translated, it gives CAISAGTGHYEQYF.

This clonotype showed up just a few times. J is TRBJ2-7 and V is TRBV18; no reliable D call. The V and J ends lost 6 bases and 2 bases respectively, with 8 bases between them. This CDR3 has 12 residues. CDR1 is KGHSH, CDR2 LQKENI, per germline. This CDR3 is CASSQNAYEQYF. CDR3 bases: TGTGCCAGCTCTCAAAACGCCTACGAGCAGTACTTC.

For this clonotype: At one boundary the junction diverges from the germline segment, which might be a read error. The J gene is TRBJ2-2, the V gene TRBV27; a weak D match, TRBD2 (6 bases). This CDR3 has 15 residues. The germline CDR1 and CDR2 sequences are MNHEY and SMNVEV (reference sequence). CDR3 DNA sequence: TGTGCCAGCAGTTTACGGGACTTCTCGGCCGGGGAGCTGATTTTT. It yields the protein CASSLRDFSAGELIF.

The chain couples TRBV21-1 to TRBJ2-1; the table gives TRBD2 as D, unverified against the DNA. TRBV21-1 corresponds to a pseudogene. The CDR3 loop spans 16 amino acids. The CDR3 sequence: CASRGRLAGFYNEQFF. CDR3 bases: TGTGCCAGCAGGGGGCGGCTAGCGGGGTTCTACAATGAGCAGTTCTTC.

The V gene is TRBV6-6, the J gene TRBJ2-7; 7 nucleotides match TRBD1. Germline assignment: CDR1 MNHNY and CDR2 SVGAGI (reference sequence). Trimming at V came to 7 bases and at J to 3 bases, leaving 3 bases not matched to a gene. This CDR3 has 12 residues. CDR3 sequence (DNA): TGTGCCAGCACCGACAGGGACTACGAGCAGTACTTC. Translated, it gives CASTDRDYEQYF.

The J gene is TRBJ2-7, the V gene TRBV20-1, with D maybe TRBD1 (6 bases). Germline CDR1 reads DFQATT; CDR2 reads SNEGSKA (reference sequence). This CDR3 is built from 13 residues. Trimming removed 2 bases at V and 4 bases at J, with 12 bases between. In DNA form, the CDR3 reads TGCAGTGCTAGAAGGACAGACCTTTACGAGCAGTACTTC. Translation gives CSARRTDLYEQYF.

This clonotype appeared a few times. The V and J genes are TRBV15 and TRBJ1-2; D not certain. This CDR3 contains 13 residues. V lost 0 bases and J 8 bases, leaving 10 bases between the germline ends. CDR1 is LNHNV, CDR2 YYDKDF, per germline (reference sequence). The CDR3 loop reads CATSRDRVWGYTF. CDR3 DNA sequence: TGTGCCACCAGCAGAGACCGGGTGTGGGGCTACACCTTC.

This clonotype was detected only a few times. The rearrangement links TRBV6-5 to TRBJ2-3; TRBD2 matches 8 bases. CDR3 length: 15 residues. Germline CDR1 and CDR2: MNHEY and SVGAGI. The J segment lost 4 bases and the V segment lost 3 bases, leaving 6 bases of the junction unmatched. The DNA of the CDR3 is TGTGCCAGCAGTTATTCTTGGACTAGCTCAGATACGCAGTATTTT. The encoded protein is CASSYSWTSSDTQYF.

The chain employs TRBV4-2 and TRBJ2-5; 8 positions agree with TRBD2. With V trimmed by 0 bases and J by 6 bases, 9 bases remained unmatched. Looked up from germline, CDR1 is LGHNA and CDR2 is YNFKEQ. The CDR3 runs to 16 residues. The CDR3 region is CASSQDKRERQKTQYF. The CDR3 bases are TGTGCCAGCAGCCAAGATAAGCGGGAGAGGCAAAAGACCCAGTACTTC.

Ten or more counts support this clonotype. The CDR3 loop is CSAVRLANYNEQFF. The DNA of the CDR3 is TGCAGTGCTGTGAGGCTAGCGAATTACAATGAGCAGTTCTTC. The chain links TRBV20-1 to TRBJ2-1, with D perhaps TRBD2 (6 bases). This CDR3 spans 14 amino acids. V was clipped by 5 bases and J by 4 bases, with 15 bases between them. Per germline, CDR1 DFQATT and CDR2 SNEGSKA (reference sequence).

This clonotype was seen only a few times. The chain combines TRBV2 with TRBJ2-1, with 8 positions matching TRBD2. This CDR3 spans 15 amino acids. V was clipped by 6 bases and J by 0 bases; unmatched bases: 4. Germline CDR1 reads SNHLY; CDR2 reads FYNNEI. CDR3 coding DNA: TGTGCCAGCAGCCTGACTAGCGACTCCTACAATGAGCAGTTCTTC. It codes for CASSLTSDSYNEQFF.

The chain is built from TRBV24-1 and TRBJ2-3; 8 positions match TRBD1. This CDR3 spans 15 amino acids. The germline V gene has CDR1 KGHDR and CDR2 SFDVKD. The V and J ends lost 3 bases and 6 bases, in that order; junction bases with no gene match: 7. In DNA form, the CDR3 reads TGTGCCACCAGTGATACCACGACAGGGGCGGATACGCAGTATTTT. It specifies CATSDTTTGADTQYF.

This chain joins TRBV3-1 and TRBJ2-3; no definite D call. The CDR3 covers 11 residues. Germline loops: CDR1 LGHDT, CDR2 YNNKEL (reference sequence). The V and J ends lost 6 bases and 4 bases respectively, with 5 bases between them. This CDR3 reads CASRMADTQYF. The CDR3 coding sequence is TGTGCCAGCAGAATGGCAGATACGCAGTATTTT.

This clonotype was observed many times. V usage is TRBV4-3 and J usage is TRBJ2-1; TRBD1 matches at 8 bases. J lost 0 bases, V lost 4 bases, and 11 bases had no gene match. Germline V lookup: CDR1 LGHNA, CDR2 YSLEER. This CDR3 region has 18 residues. This chain's CDR3 is CASSPSPGGLSSYNEQFF. As DNA, the CDR3 is TGCGCCAGCAGCCCCTCCCCAGGGGGCCTCAGCTCCTACAATGAGCAGTTCTTC.

The sample holds a few counts of this clonotype. The rearrangement joins TRBV3-1 to TRBJ2-7; 7 bases map to TRBD1. In germline, CDR1 is LGHDT, CDR2 YNNKEL (reference sequence). The J segment lost 2 bases and the V segment lost 4 bases, leaving 5 bases of the junction unmatched. The length of the CDR3 is 14 residues. The CDR3 spells CASSLDRNAYEQYF. Written as DNA, the CDR3 is TGTGCCAGCAGCCTGGACAGGAACGCCTACGAGCAGTACTTC.

This chain links TRBV7-2 with TRBJ2-7, with 8 bases aligning to TRBD1. This CDR3 has 15 amino acids. The trim removed 5 bases at V and 4 bases at J, leaving 10 bases unmatched. The germline CDR1 and CDR2 sequences are SGHTA and FQGNSA. The CDR3 region has the DNA TGTGCCAGCAGCCGACAGGGGTCAGCGGGTTACGAGCAGTACTTC. It encodes CASSRQGSAGYEQYF.

This clonotype was recorded at least ten times. The chain carries TRBV10-3 and TRBJ2-3; possible D gene TRBD2, 6 bases. Germline CDR1 ENHRY, CDR2 SYGVKD. V was clipped by 8 bases and J by 2 bases, with 8 bases between them. The length of the CDR3 is 12 residues. CDR3 loop: CAISSVTDTQYF. In nucleotides, the CDR3 is TGTGCCATCTCTAGCGTCACAGATACGCAGTATTTT.

The V and J genes are TRBV15 and TRBJ2-2; 8 bases map to TRBD1. Germline V gene lookup returns CDR1 LNHNV and CDR2 YYDKDF (reference sequence). The V gene end was trimmed by 5 bases and the J gene end by 1 base; junction bases not matched to a gene: 3. This CDR3 contains 15 residues. The CDR3 DNA follows: TGTGCCACCAGCGCCGGGACAGGGAACACCGGGGAGCTGTTTTTT. Encoded protein: CATSAGTGNTGELFF.

The chain recombines TRBV18 with TRBJ1-4, with a possible D match to TRBD1 (6 bases). The CDR3 contains 14 residues. V gave up 1 base and J gave up 8 bases, with 11 bases separating them. The germline V gene has CDR1 KGHSH and CDR2 LQKENI. CDR3 residues: CASSPLGAEEKLFF. The CDR3 DNA is TGTGCCAGCTCACCACTGGGGGCGGAAGAAAAACTGTTTTTT.